This T cell receptor beta chain stems from a study of OX40 agonist ivuxolimab in advanced cancers. The germline V and J ends were trimmed by 4 bases and 2 bases, with 12 bases remaining between them. The CDR3 sequence is 14 residues long. The germline CDR1 and CDR2 sequences are SGHNT and YYREEE (reference sequence). TCRdb's copy holds only in-frame clones and misses some; the assay was immunoSEQ multiplex PCR. This table has about 46,000 clones, under 90% appearing once. The sample consisted of CD4+ or CD8+ T cells sorted from blood, taken in a trial of the OX40 agonist ivuxolimab. The chain uses TRBV5-4 and TRBJ2-5; D assignment may be TRBD1 or TRBD2 (5 bases each). This TCR was sampled from an adult with an advanced solid tumor such as melanoma, head and neck, liver or kidney cancer. The CDR3 loop reads CASSHRDRQETQYF. In DNA form, the CDR3 reads TGTGCCAGCAGCCACCGGGACCGGCAAGAGACCCAGTACTTC.